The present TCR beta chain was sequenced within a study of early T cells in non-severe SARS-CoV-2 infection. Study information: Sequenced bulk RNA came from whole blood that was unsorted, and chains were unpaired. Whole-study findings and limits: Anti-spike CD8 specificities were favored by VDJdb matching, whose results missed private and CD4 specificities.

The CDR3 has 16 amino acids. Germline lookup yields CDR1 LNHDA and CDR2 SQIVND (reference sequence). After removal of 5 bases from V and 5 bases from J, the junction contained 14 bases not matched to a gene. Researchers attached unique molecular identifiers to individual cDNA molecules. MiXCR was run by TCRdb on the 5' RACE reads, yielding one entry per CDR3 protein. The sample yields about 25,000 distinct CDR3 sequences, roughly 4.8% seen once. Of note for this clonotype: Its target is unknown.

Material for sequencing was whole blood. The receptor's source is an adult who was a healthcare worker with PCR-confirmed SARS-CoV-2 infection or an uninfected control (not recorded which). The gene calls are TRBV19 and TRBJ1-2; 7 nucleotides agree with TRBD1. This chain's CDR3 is CASSQDPGQIFYGYTF. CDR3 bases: TGTGCCAGTAGTCAAGACCCGGGACAGATCTTTTATGGCTACACCTTC.